The rows below give T cell receptor beta chains drawn from one sample of a study of beta chain features in type 1 diabetes. Some clones are missing from TCRdb's copy, which holds only in-frame ones; the method was immunoSEQ multiplex PCR. Among 860,000 or so clones listed, roughly 16% were seen once. Sequenced: naive CD4+ T cells from blood. All receptors come from a woman between 18 and 29 years old in good health. The CDR3 runs from the conserved cysteine through the conserved F or W. The D gene is left open where the match is weak. Clone size is given for some rows only: seen once, a few or many times, or a class if the clone is expanded.

cdr3_nt,cdr3_aa,cdr3_length,clone_size,j_call,d_call,v_call
TGTGCCAGTAGAAGGACAGGAGAGACCCAGTACTTC,CASRRTGETQYF,12,.,TRBJ2-5,TRBD1,TRBV19
TGTGCCACCAGCAGAGGAGCTTTCGCGCTCCCGGACACTAATTTAGCCAAAAACATTCAGTACTTC,CATSRGAFALPDTNLAKNIQYF,22,.,TRBJ2-4,.,TRBV15
TGCAGCGACCTTAAAGCGGGAGTCGCAGATACGCAGTATTTT,CSDLKAGVADTQYF,14,.,TRBJ2-3,TRBD2,TRBV29-1
TGTGCCAGCATCCAACTAGCGGGATCCTACAATGAGCAGTTCTTC,CASIQLAGSYNEQFF,15,few,TRBJ2-1,TRBD2,TRBV11-2
TGTGCCAGCAGTGAATATCAGGGGCGAAGCTCCTACGAGCAGTACTTC,CASSEYQGRSSYEQYF,16,few,TRBJ2-7,.,TRBV25-1
TGTGCCAGTCGTTTAAATCGTGTCACTGAAGCTTTCTTT,CASRLNRVTEAFF,13,.,TRBJ1-1,.,TRBV19
TGCGCCAGCAGCTTGGTGCAGGGCAATGAGCAGTTCTTC,CASSLVQGNEQFF,13,.,TRBJ2-1,.,TRBV5-1
TGTGCCAGCAGCCTCCTCGGGGAACCCTACAATGAGCAGTTCTTC,CASSLLGEPYNEQFF,15,.,TRBJ2-1,.,TRBV7-3
TGTGCCATCATGAGGGGACTCGAGACCTACGAGCAGTACTTC,CAIMRGLETYEQYF,14,once,TRBJ2-7,.,TRBV10-3
TGCGCCAGCAGCTTTGACGGGACAGTCCAAGAGACCCAGTACTTC,CASSFDGTVQETQYF,15,few,TRBJ2-5,TRBD1,TRBV5-1
TGTGCCACCAGCAGAGAGAGGGGGGCCGGACTACCTTATCAGCCCCAGCATTTT,CATSRERGAGLPYQPQHF,18,.,TRBJ1-5,.,TRBV15
TGTGCCAGCAGCAAGGCAGGGTGGCACACTGAAGCTTTCTTT,CASSKAGWHTEAFF,14,.,TRBJ1-1,.,TRBV21-1
TGTGCCAGCTCACCACCGATCGCGGGAGGGTCGGAGACCCAGTACTTC,CASSPPIAGGSETQYF,16,.,TRBJ2-5,TRBD2,TRBV18
TGTGCCAGCAGCTTACCCCCGGTAAACACCATATATTTT,CASSLPPVNTIYF,13,few,TRBJ1-3,.,TRBV7-9
TGTGCCAGCAGCAGACGAGATAATGGCTACACCTTC,CASSRRDNGYTF,12,.,TRBJ1-2,.,TRBV9
TGTGCCAGCAGCTACGTTTTAGCGGGAACAGATACGCAGTATTTT,CASSYVLAGTDTQYF,15,few,TRBJ2-3,TRBD2,TRBV11-2
TGTGCCAGCAGCTTAGTCTTGGGGACCGAGAACACTGAAGCTTTCTTT,CASSLVLGTENTEAFF,16,few,TRBJ1-1,.,TRBV11-2
TGCGCCAGCAGTGTTACGACGTTGGAGACCCAGTACTTC,CASSVTTLETQYF,13,few,TRBJ2-5,.,TRBV10-2
TGTGCCAGCAGCAAAGAGGCGGGAGCGACCGAGCAGTACTTC,CASSKEAGATEQYF,14,.,TRBJ2-7,.,TRBV21-1
TGTGCCAGCAGCTTAGGTGCCCCCCCCGGGGGTTTAGTCTACGAGCAGTACTTC,CASSLGAPPGGLVYEQYF,18,.,TRBJ2-7,.,TRBV7-2
TGTGCCAGCAGCTTAGGGTCTGCTTCGCAGTATTTT,CASSLGSASQYF,12,.,TRBJ2-3,.,TRBV11-2
TGTGCCAGTACCCCAACTGGCAGCTACTCTGGAAACACCATATATTTT,CASTPTGSYSGNTIYF,16,.,TRBJ1-3,.,TRBV18
TGTGCCAGCAGCCATACGGGGCGGGGCTCGTTTTTCCAAGAGACCCAGTACTTC,CASSHTGRGSFFQETQYF,18,.,TRBJ2-5,.,TRBV7-9
TGTGCCAGCAGCTTAGGACAGACAACCGATCCCTATGGCTACACCTTC,CASSLGQTTDPYGYTF,16,few,TRBJ1-2,.,TRBV7-9
TGTGCCAGCAGCCCATGGACAGGGGGCTTATCTGGGGCCAACGTCCTGACTTTC,CASSPWTGGLSGANVLTF,18,.,TRBJ2-6,TRBD1,TRBV7-6
TGTGCCAGCTCCGAACGGTACAATGAGCAGTTCTTC,CASSERYNEQFF,12,few,TRBJ2-1,.,TRBV7-2
TGTGCCAGCAGCTTATCGAACATTCAGTACTTC,CASSLSNIQYF,11,few,TRBJ2-4,.,TRBV11-2
TGTGCCACCAGCACATACAGGGGCCTCAAATCCTACGAGCAGTACTTC,CATSTYRGLKSYEQYF,16,.,TRBJ2-7,TRBD1,TRBV15
TGTGCCAGCAGCTTAGTAAGAGGAGCAGCTTTCTTT,CASSLVRGAAFF,12,.,TRBJ1-1,.,TRBV7-2
TGTGCCAGCAGTTACTCTGGGACCCGAACCGGAGATACGCAGTATTTT,CASSYSGTRTGDTQYF,16,.,TRBJ2-3,.,TRBV6-5
TGTGCCAGCAGCCCCGACCGGACTAGAGAGACCCAGTACTTC,CASSPDRTRETQYF,14,.,TRBJ2-5,TRBD2,TRBV7-6
TGTGCCAGCAGCTTAGGAACAGCCTCTTTCTATGGCTACACCTTC,CASSLGTASFYGYTF,15,.,TRBJ1-2,.,TRBV7-8
TGTGCCAGCACGAGAGCTGGTTCCTACGAGCAGTACTTC,CASTRAGSYEQYF,13,.,TRBJ2-7,.,TRBV6-5
TGTGCCACCAGCAGAGGAACAGGGTCGAAGACCCAGTACTTC,CATSRGTGSKTQYF,14,.,TRBJ2-5,.,TRBV15
TGCGCCAGCAGCCCCCGTCTAGCGGCTGGCAATGAGCAGTTCTTC,CASSPRLAAGNEQFF,15,.,TRBJ2-1,TRBD2,TRBV5-1
TGTGCCAGCACGCCCCCGGGACAGGACACAGATACGCAGTATTTT,CASTPPGQDTDTQYF,15,.,TRBJ2-3,TRBD1,TRBV28
TGTGCCAGCAGCGGAAGAGCGGGAGTGGAGACCCAGTACTTC,CASSGRAGVETQYF,14,few,TRBJ2-5,TRBD2,TRBV9
TGTGCCAGCAGCGAACAGGGTCTCACAGATACGCAGTATTTT,CASSEQGLTDTQYF,14,.,TRBJ2-3,.,TRBV7-9
TGTGCCAGCAGTTTTATGGGGGGGGGAGAAGCTTTCTTT,CASSFMGGGEAFF,13,few,TRBJ1-1,.,TRBV6-5
TGTGCCAGCAGCTTAACTAAAAGGACTAGTAAGTTCTTC,CASSLTKRTSKFF,13,few,TRBJ2-1,TRBD2,TRBV7-3
TGTGCCAGCAGCTTGGGGCTAGCGGTACCCACACAGAGCTACGAGCAGTACTTC,CASSLGLAVPTQSYEQYF,18,.,TRBJ2-7,TRBD2,TRBV5-6
TGCGCCAGCAGCCTATTAGCGGGAGACGTAGGGGGCATCTTC,CASSLLAGDVGGIF,14,.,TRBJ2-1,TRBD2,TRBV5-1
TGTGCCAGTCGATTAGGGGGCAGTTACAATGAGCAGTTCTTC,CASRLGGSYNEQFF,14,few,TRBJ2-1,TRBD1,TRBV19
TGTGCCAGCAGTTCCCTTGGGGACAGGGGAAGCAATGAGCAGTTCTTC,CASSSLGDRGSNEQFF,16,few,TRBJ2-1,TRBD1,TRBV6-5
TGTGCCAGCAGCAACGGAGGGGGAGACACTGAAGCTTTCTTT,CASSNGGGDTEAFF,14,.,TRBJ1-1,.,TRBV21-1
TGTGCCAGCAGTTTAGCGGGAAGGGCAGATACGCAGTATTTT,CASSLAGRADTQYF,14,.,TRBJ2-3,.,TRBV27
TGTGCCAGCAGCCAAAACCAGCGGGGGCACGGGGAGCTGTTTTTT,CASSQNQRGHGELFF,15,.,TRBJ2-2,TRBD2,TRBV4-2
TGTGCCAGCAGTCAGGAGACCCAGTACTTC,CASSQETQYF,10,.,TRBJ2-5,.,TRBV7-2
TGTGCCAGCTCACCATGGAGCGGGGGGACTGAAGCTTTCTTT,CASSPWSGGTEAFF,14,few,TRBJ1-1,.,TRBV18
TGTGCCAGCTCACCACCCGCAGGGATCGAGACCCAGTACTTC,CASSPPAGIETQYF,14,few,TRBJ2-5,.,TRBV18
TGTGCCAGCAGCTTTAGCTTTACCTCGCGCTTCGATGAGCAGTTCTTC,CASSFSFTSRFDEQFF,16,.,TRBJ2-1,.,TRBV7-2